A selection of T cell receptor beta chains follows, all from one sample in a study of identical twins. TCRdb reanalysed the 5' RACE reads using MiXCR and keeps one entry per CDR3 protein. The sample carries approximately 240,000 distinct CDR3 sequences, more than 13% recorded once. Material: memory (CD45RO+) T cells sorted from blood. These receptor sequences come from a woman under 30 in good health. CDR3s include the opening cysteine and the closing phenylalanine or tryptophan. The D gene is left open where the match is weak. Only part of the rows carry a size: once, few, many, or a class if the clone is expanded.

.	TRBV6-4	few	TRBJ2-6	TGTGCCAGCAGTAACGCGGCTGGGGCCAACGTCCTGACTTTC	CASSNAAGANVLTF
.	TRBV12-3/TRBV12-4	few	TRBJ2-7	TGTGCCAGCAGTTTGTCCGGGGATTCCTACGAGCAGTACTTC	CASSLSGDSYEQYF
TRBD1	TRBV25-1	many	TRBJ1-1	TGTGCCAGCAGGAGGGACAGGGGGCGTTGGAACACTGAAGCTTTCTTT	CASRRDRGRWNTEAFF
TRBD1	TRBV27	few	TRBJ2-7	TGTGCCAGCAGTCTTCGGACAGGGGCCACCTACGAGCAGTACTTC	CASSLRTGATYEQYF
TRBD1	TRBV30	few	TRBJ1-2	TGTGCCTGGGCCACGGGACAGGGGGTTTTCTATGGCTACACCTTC	CAWATGQGVFYGYTF
.	TRBV20-1	.	TRBJ2-3	TGCAGTGCTAGAGTTTACGGGGATAGAGATACGCAGTATTTT	CSARVYGDRDTQYF
.	TRBV27	few	TRBJ1-1	TGTGCCAGCAGTTTAGACCCATGGACTGAAGCTTTCTTT	CASSLDPWTEAFF
.	TRBV7-2	.	TRBJ2-6	TGTGCCAGCAGCTTGAGGGCAGGAACCTCTGGGGCCAACGTCCTGACTTTC	CASSLRAGTSGANVLTF
.	TRBV3-1	.	TRBJ2-3	TGTGCCAGCAGCCAAGAACCTAGCACAGATACGCAGTATTTT	CASSQEPSTDTQYF
.	TRBV20-1	.	TRBJ2-1	TGCAGTGCTAGGCACGCCTCCTACAATGAGCAGTTCTTC	CSARHASYNEQFF
.	TRBV4-3	.	TRBJ2-1	TGCGCCAGCAGCCATGTACTGGACAGCTCCTACAATGAGCAGTTCTTC	CASSHVLDSSYNEQFF
TRBD2	TRBV11-3	few	TRBJ2-1	TGTGCCAGCTCTCGGGGTGCTAGCGGGTCCTACAATGAGCAGTTCTTC	CASSRGASGSYNEQFF
.	TRBV10-3	.	TRBJ2-1	TGTGCCATCAGTGGGGGACCCCCCAATGAGCAGTTCTTC	CAISGGPPNEQFF
.	TRBV19	.	TRBJ1-5	TGTGCCAGTACAAAATGGGGTTACAGCCTTAGCAATCAGCCCCAGCATTTT	CASTKWGYSLSNQPQHF
TRBD1	TRBV20-1	few	TRBJ2-3	TGCAGTGCTATCGACAGGGGCACAGATACGCAGTATTTT	CSAIDRGTDTQYF
TRBD1	TRBV10-3	.	TRBJ1-1	TGTGCCACGATGACAGGGCGCACTGAAGCTTTCTTT	CATMTGRTEAFF
TRBD1	TRBV20-1	once	TRBJ2-7	TGCAGTGCTGGATCGGGACAGGGGGGACCCTACGAGCAGTACTTC	CSAGSGQGGPYEQYF
TRBD2	TRBV12-3/TRBV12-4	.	TRBJ2-2	TGTGCCAGCAGTTTCGGACTAGCGGGGGTGGGGGAGCTGTTTTTT	CASSFGLAGVGELFF
.	TRBV5-1	few	TRBJ2-3	TGCGCCAGCAGCTGGGGCTCCGGCGGGATAGGGATCGATACGCAGTATTTT	CASSWGSGGIGIDTQYF
TRBD2	TRBV12-3/TRBV12-4	few	TRBJ2-1	TGTGCCAGCAGTTTTCGTCTAGCGGGGGCCCAGAATGAGCAGTTCTTC	CASSFRLAGAQNEQFF
TRBD1	TRBV4-3	.	TRBJ2-7	TGCGCCAGCAGCCAAGAGACAGGGGGCTATTACGAGCAGTACTTC	CASSQETGGYYEQYF
.	TRBV29-1	.	TRBJ2-1	TGCAGCGGGGACTTTTACAATGAGCAGTTCTTC	CSGDFYNEQFF
.	TRBV4-3	few	TRBJ2-7	TGCGCCAGCAGCCAAGCCCCCGGGCGGTACGAGCAGTACTTC	CASSQAPGRYEQYF
.	TRBV5-5	many	TRBJ1-1	TGTGCCAGCAGCTTATTGCAGGATGGCACTGAAGCTTTCTTT	CASSLLQDGTEAFF
.	TRBV4-3	many	TRBJ2-2	TGCGCCAGCAGCCAAGATAGCGGCACCGGGGAGCTGTTTTTT	CASSQDSGTGELFF
.	TRBV6-1	.	TRBJ1-5	TGTGCCAGCAGCCGGGGGAACAATCAGCCCCAGCATTTT	CASSRGNNQPQHF
.	TRBV3-1	few	TRBJ1-2	TGTGCCAGCAGCCAAGAGACCGGGGTCCTCGGCTACACCTTC	CASSQETGVLGYTF
.	TRBV20-1	few	TRBJ1-2	TGCAGTGCTAGAGATTATGGGGGCTTTAACTATGGCTACACCTTC	CSARDYGGFNYGYTF
.	TRBV6-2/TRBV6-3	few	TRBJ1-2	TGTGCCAGCAGTTACGGCCAGGATGGTGGCTACACCTTC	CASSYGQDGGYTF
TRBD2	TRBV20-1	.	TRBJ2-2	TGCAGTGCAAAAAATCCTAGCGGGACGGCCGGGGAGCTGTTTTTT	CSAKNPSGTAGELFF
.	TRBV5-1	few	TRBJ2-3	TGCGCCAGCAGCCACTCTAGCACAGATACGCAGTATTTT	CASSHSSTDTQYF
.	TRBV12-3/TRBV12-4	few	TRBJ1-4	TGTGCCAGCAGTTCGGTTGTGTCAGCAACTAATGAAAAACTGTTTTTT	CASSSVVSATNEKLFF
TRBD2	TRBV27	few	TRBJ2-7	TGTGCCAGCAGTTTATTTAGCGGGACCCTCGAGCAGTACTTC	CASSLFSGTLEQYF
.	TRBV5-1	many	TRBJ2-4	TGCGCCAGCAGCTTGGCCCGGGACACACAACTAGCCAAAAACATTCAGTACTTC	CASSLARDTQLAKNIQYF
.	TRBV5-5	.	TRBJ2-2	TGTGCCAGCAGCTTGGACAGGGTTCGGGCCGGGGAGCTGTTTTTT	CASSLDRVRAGELFF